This T cell receptor beta chain was sequenced during a study of post-analysis software for immune sequencing data. Study as a whole: The cohort encompassed relapsing-remitting, secondary progressive and progressive-relapsing multiple sclerosis disease courses.

This CDR3 contains 13 residues. The germline V gene encodes CDR1 DFQATT and CDR2 SNEGSKA (reference sequence). V was clipped by 6 bases and J by 3 bases; unmatched bases: 8. Sequencing libraries made from TCR beta cDNA carried unique molecular identifiers. Between about 0.95 and 11 million T cells gave rise to roughly 0.5 million cDNA molecules. MiXCR, applied by TCRdb to the PCR reads, yields one record per CDR3 protein. Counted here are hundreds of thousands of distinct CDR3 sequences, approximately 38% occurring once; the ten biggest clones make up 13%. Concerning this clonotype: Antigen unknown.

Study outcomes and limitations: TRBV segments more frequent in patients than in controls numbered roughly 5 and included TRBV5-6, TRBV5-1 and TRBV20-1. Batch-mates among the samples co-clustered strongly by F measure. When compared against controls, multiple sclerosis patients showed significantly lower normalized Chao1 diversity.

The sequencing input was blood. This sequence originates from a girl aged 10-17 years with multiple sclerosis. The J gene is TRBJ2-7, the V gene TRBV20-1; 7 nucleotides line up with TRBD1. In DNA, the CDR3 is TGCAGTGCCGCTGGGGACAGAGACTACGAGCAGTACTTC. Translation: CSAAGDRDYEQYF.